One and the same sample provided the 25 T cell receptor beta chains below, sequenced in a study of T cell repertoires in cytomegalovirus infection. These receptors' targets are unknown. TCRdb re-derived calls from the reads in MiXCR, one entry per CDR3 protein. The sample comprises 750,000 to 950,000 distinct CDR3 sequences, approximately 32% of which are singletons, and less than 15% rests with the top ten. The sample here was cultured CD8+ T cells from PBMCs, taken from culture after CMV antigen stimulation. These receptors all stem from a human donor in good health (CMV status not recorded). Some clones in this sample may be carry-over from other donors' samples.

DNA of the CDR3: TGTGCCAGCAGTCCACAGGGGGCCTCCTACGAGCAGTACTTC. Protein sequence: CASSPQGASYEQYF. The V and J genes are TRBV6-2 or TRBV6-3 and TRBJ2-7; TRBD1 matches 9 bases. The CDR3 has 14 residues. Germline V gene sequence: CDR1 MNHEY, CDR2 SVGEGT. J lost 0 bases, V lost 5 bases, and 2 bases had no gene match.

The V call is TRBV13, the J call TRBJ2-2, with a possible D match to TRBD1 (5 bases). V lost 6 bases to trimming and J lost 4 bases, with 15 bases between them. The CDR3 totals 15 residues. Germline values: CDR1 PRHDT, CDR2 FYEKMQ (reference sequence). The CDR3 nucleotides read TGTGCCAGCAGTAAAGTCAGGGTGGGCACCGGGGAGCTGTTTTTT. It translates to CASSKVRVGTGELFF.

This clonotype was detected a few times. The V gene is TRBV7-8, the J gene TRBJ2-3, with D perhaps assigned TRBD1 or TRBD2 (6 bases each). From germline, CDR1 is SGHVS and CDR2 FQNEAQ. The length of the CDR3 is 16 residues. With 1 base removed from V and 2 bases from J, the gap between germline ends came to 13 bases. The CDR3 DNA reads TGTGCCAGCAGCTTAGATGGGGGGCGGCCCACAGATACGCAGTATTTT. Protein: CASSLDGGRPTDTQYF.

This clonotype was picked up a small number of times. The chain recombines TRBV20-1 with TRBJ1-1; D is possibly TRBD1 (5 bases). Trimming took off 5 bases at V and 0 bases at J, with 13 bases between the two ends. Germline lookup yields CDR1 DFQATT and CDR2 SNEGSKA (reference sequence). The CDR3 contains 14 residues. The CDR3 nucleotides are TGCAGTGCTGAGTATGAGGGGATGAACACTGAAGCTTTCTTT. Protein sequence: CSAEYEGMNTEAFF.

This chain links TRBV20-1 with TRBJ2-3, with TRBD2 identical over 8 bases. V was clipped by 5 bases and J by 6 bases; unmatched bases: 10. Looked up from germline, CDR1 is DFQATT and CDR2 is SNEGSKA (reference sequence). The CDR3 is made up of 14 amino acids. The CDR3: CSAPEGGGWDTQYF. In nucleotides, the CDR3 is TGCAGTGCTCCCGAGGGCGGGGGGTGGGATACGCAGTATTTT.

This rearrangement joins TRBV23-1 to TRBJ2-7; D is ambiguous. TRBV23-1 counts as an open reading frame of uncertain function. CDR3 length: 18 residues. The V end was cut by 2 bases, the J end by 2 bases, with 22 bases between. In DNA, the CDR3 is TGCGCCAGCAGTCAAATCGAACACCACACGGACCCCACCTACGAGCAGTACTTC. Translated: CASSQIEHHTDPTYEQYF.

This clonotype has a handful of counts. The rearrangement uses TRBV6-5 and TRBJ1-6; tentatively, D is TRBD1 (5 bases). Germline CDR1 MNHEY, CDR2 SVGAGI. The V end lost 7 bases, the J end lost 6 bases, and 13 bases lay between the germline ends. The CDR3 contains 14 residues. CDR3 residues: CASNPGGANSPLHF. In nucleotides, the CDR3 is TGTGCCAGCAACCCAGGAGGGGCTAATTCACCCCTCCACTTT.

The V and J genes are TRBV10-3 and TRBJ2-2; D is unclear. Germline V gene lookup returns CDR1 ENHRY and CDR2 SYGVKD. There are 13 residues in the CDR3. Trimming took 10 bases from V and 3 from J, leaving 12 bases between them. CDR3 amino acids: CATYGRDTGELFF. Written as DNA, the CDR3 is TGTGCCACGTACGGTCGGGACACCGGGGAGCTGTTTTTT.

Only a few counts were recorded for this clonotype. The genes are TRBV7-3 and TRBJ1-1; D gene unclear. This CDR3 comprises 15 residues. Trimming pared 2 bases from V and 1 base from J, leaving 11 bases between. Per the germline V gene, CDR1 is SGHTA and CDR2 is FQGTGA. CDR3 in amino acids: CASSLALGPNTEAFF. As DNA, the CDR3 is TGTGCCAGCAGCTTAGCCCTGGGTCCGAACACTGAAGCTTTCTTT.

In its sample, this clonotype was seen many times. This sequence joins TRBV7-2 and TRBJ1-1; no reliable D call. Germline V CDR1 and CDR2: SGHTA, FQGNSA. The CDR3 loop spans 15 amino acids. Trimming left V 3 bases short and J 3 bases short, with 14 bases between. CDR3 bases: TGTGCCAGCAGCTTTGACCCCCCATTGGACACTGAAGCTTTCTTT. This gives the protein CASSFDPPLDTEAFF. Together with reference TRBV7-2 and TRBJ1-1, the CDR3 gives the full variable domain: GAGVSQSPSNKVTEKGKDVELRCDPISGHTALYWYRQSLGQGLEFLIYFQGNSAPDKSGLPSDRFSAERTGGSVSTLTIQRTQQEDSAVYLCASSFDPPLDTEAFFGQGTRLTVV.

This clonotype was observed a few times. V is TRBV7-4 and J is TRBJ1-3; the D is unclear. Trimming removed 0 bases at V and 0 bases at J, with 21 bases between. The CDR3 is 20 residues long. Germline assignment: CDR1 SGHVT and CDR2 SQSDAQ. The CDR3 nucleotides read TGTGCCAGCAGCTTAGCTCTAAAGGGATTCCAGGTCGCCTCTGGAAACACCATATATTTT. This codes for CASSLALKGFQVASGNTIYF.

The table lists this clonotype with a few counts. This chain links TRBV6-6 with TRBJ2-4, with D tentatively TRBD2 (6 bases). Germline V gene data show CDR1 as MNHNY and CDR2 as SVGAGI (reference sequence). V lost 3 bases and J 4 bases, leaving 13 bases between the germline ends. The CDR3 has 15 amino acids. The CDR3 DNA reads as TGTGCCAGCAGTTATAGGTCGGGGGAGAAAAACATTCAGTACTTC. Translation gives CASSYRSGEKNIQYF.

The V call is TRBV4-1, the J call TRBJ1-1; D is perhaps TRBD1 (6 bases). Germline values: CDR1 MGHRA, CDR2 YSYEKL. V was pared by 2 bases and J by 6 bases, with 10 bases between. There are 13 residues in the CDR3. The CDR3 reads CASSQQGKPEAFF. CDR3 sequence (DNA): TGCGCCAGCAGCCAACAGGGGAAGCCTGAAGCTTTCTTT.

This clonotype has only a few counts. The chain couples TRBV19 to TRBJ2-1; D ambiguous. The V gene lost 0 bases and the J gene lost 5 bases, with 2 bases spanning the gap. This CDR3 has 12 residues. Looked up from germline, CDR1 is LNHDA and CDR2 is SQIVND (reference sequence). The CDR3 protein is CASSIDHNEQFF. CDR3 coding DNA: TGTGCCAGTAGTATAGACCACAATGAGCAGTTCTTC.

This chain uses TRBV24-1 with TRBJ2-1, with 13 bases lining up with TRBD2. Germline CDR1 KGHDR, CDR2 SFDVKD. V lost 1 base to trimming and J lost 0 bases; unmatched junction nucleotides: 17. This CDR3 spans 23 amino acids. CDR3 amino acids: CATSDLIGWEGTSGAYSYNEQFF. The DNA of the CDR3 is TGTGCCACCAGTGATTTAATTGGGTGGGAGGGGACTAGCGGGGCTTACTCCTACAATGAGCAGTTCTTC.

This clonotype turned up a few times. The rearrangement uses TRBV7-2 and TRBJ2-5; 10 nucleotides match TRBD1. The length of the CDR3 is 16 residues. CDR1 is SGHTA and CDR2 is FQGNSA in the germline V gene. The ends lost 5 bases at V and 5 bases at J; junction bases unmatched: 11. The CDR3 is CASSPGDRGRRETQYF. As DNA, the CDR3 is TGTGCCAGCAGCCCAGGGGACAGGGGAAGAAGGGAGACCCAGTACTTC.

This clonotype was seen at least ten times. V gene TRBV7-2 combines with J gene TRBJ2-1; TRBD2 matches at 8 bases. The CDR3 loop spans 17 amino acids. Germline V gene lookup returns CDR1 SGHTA and CDR2 FQGNSA. The junction had 18 bases not matched to a gene; V was cut back by 6 bases and J by 8 bases. The DNA of the CDR3 is TGTGCCAGCAGTTCGAGGGGTCGGGCTAGCGGGTGGGATGAGCAGTTCTTC. Translated: CASSSRGRASGWDEQFF.

In its sample, this clonotype was seen a few times. The chain recombines TRBV7-9 with TRBJ1-2, with D perhaps TRBD1 (5 bases). Trimming cost V 7 bases and J 2 bases, with 14 bases left between them. Germline V lookup: CDR1 SEHNR, CDR2 FQNEAQ (reference sequence). The CDR3 contains 14 residues. The DNA of the CDR3 is TGTGCCAGCACGTCCGGAGGGACCAACTATGGCTACACCTTC. This translates into CASTSGGTNYGYTF.

V is TRBV4-3 and J is TRBJ2-3, with a tentative D call TRBD2 (7 bases). Trimming took off 5 bases at V and 0 bases at J, with 15 bases between the two ends. The CDR3 sequence is 16 residues long. The germline V gene has CDR1 LGHNA and CDR2 YSLEER. CDR3: CASSSRGGVSTDTQYF. The CDR3 DNA follows: TGCGCCAGCAGCTCAAGGGGGGGGGTCAGCACAGATACGCAGTATTTT.

The chain links TRBV27 to TRBJ1-4; D remains ambiguous. CDR1 MNHEY and CDR2 SMNVEV come from the germline V gene (reference sequence). The V end lost 6 bases, the J end lost 8 bases, and 19 bases lay between the germline ends. CDR3 length equals 15 residues. The CDR3 sequence: CASSETWGDNEKLFF. CDR3 nucleotides: TGTGCCAGCAGCGAGACTTGGGGAGATAACGAAAAACTGTTTTTT.

This clonotype has just a few counts. The chain employs TRBV6-5 and TRBJ2-2; D possibly corresponds to TRBD2 (5 bases). Germline-derived CDR1 and CDR2 are MNHEY and SVGAGI. Deletions cut 2 bases from V and 5 bases from J, with 12 bases between. The CDR3 length is 15 residues. The CDR3 nucleotides are TGTGCCAGCAGTTACCTCACCGAGGGAACCGGGGAGCTGTTTTTT. Protein product: CASSYLTEGTGELFF.

V gene TRBV6-1 combines with J gene TRBJ2-7, with a tentative D call TRBD1 (5 bases). Germline lookup yields CDR1 MNHNS and CDR2 SASEGT. Deletions cut 1 base from V and 5 bases from J, with 18 bases between. The CDR3 is 16 amino acids. The CDR3, as DNA: TGTGCCAGCAGTGAAGATGTAGGGCTTAGGGGCGACGAGCAGTACGTC. Translating gives CASSEDVGLRGDEQYV.

This clonotype was counted only a few times. The chain links TRBV6-1 to TRBJ1-4; D is perhaps TRBD1 (5 bases). This CDR3 has 14 residues. Trimming shortened V by 5 bases and J by 8 bases, and 15 bases separated the two germline ends. Germline loops: CDR1 MNHNS, CDR2 SASEGT. CDR3 sequence reads: CASSSDRRGEKLFF. CDR3 in DNA: TGTGCCAGCAGTTCGGACCGGCGGGGCGAAAAACTGTTTTTT.

This clonotype was counted a few times. The chain uses TRBV5-1 and TRBJ2-1; 9 nucleotides agree with TRBD2. The CDR3 is 15 amino acids. In germline, CDR1 is SGHRS, CDR2 YFSETQ. J gave up 4 bases and V 9 bases, and 11 bases lay outside the gene matches. DNA for the CDR3: TGCGCCACGCTCAAGGGGGCGGGGGGGTACAATGAGCAGTTCTTC. It is translated as CATLKGAGGYNEQFF.

The table lists this clonotype with a few counts. The J gene is TRBJ1-4, the V gene TRBV7-9, with a tentative D call TRBD1 (6 bases). This CDR3 has 16 amino acids. Deletions cut 5 bases from V and 5 bases from J, with 18 bases between. Looked up from germline, CDR1 is SEHNR and CDR2 is FQNEAQ (reference sequence). This chain's CDR3 is CASSPLSGQINEKLFF. In nucleotides, the CDR3 is TGTGCCAGCAGCCCACTTAGTGGACAGATAAATGAAAAACTGTTTTTT. Together with reference TRBV7-9 and TRBJ1-4, the CDR3 gives the full variable domain: DTGVSQNPRHKITKRGQNVTFRCDPISEHNRLYWYRQTLGQGPEFLTYFQNEAQLEKSRLLSDRFSAERPKGSFSTLEIQRTEQGDSAMYLCASSPLSGQINEKLFFGSGTQLSVL.